The 32 T cell receptor beta chains given below trace back to one sample, sequenced in a study of blood T cells in healthy people across ages. Next came a second PCR, run for about 7 to 12 cycles, which used a sample-barcoded 5' primer along with a J-beta primer mix. In TCRdb, the 5' RACE reads were re-called with MiXCR into one record per CDR3 protein. The sample consists of over 1,500,000 distinct CDR3 sequences, about two fifths of them appearing once. What was sequenced was blood. Receptors were obtained from a human donor in good health.

This clonotype was observed a single time. The chain carries TRBV28 and TRBJ1-2, with 7 bases fitting TRBD1. Looked up from germline, CDR1 is MDHEN and CDR2 is SYDVKM. This CDR3 comprises 14 residues. After removal of 8 bases from V and 8 bases from J, the junction contained 14 bases not matched to a gene. The CDR3 DNA follows: TGTGCCAGCGAGAGCACAGGGGAATCTCGGGGCTACACCTTC. It encodes CASESTGESRGYTF.

This clonotype was counted a single time. Germline is not matched at one junction end, which may reflect a read error. This sequence joins TRBV11-2 and TRBJ2-1, with D possibly being TRBD2 (5 bases). Germline loops: CDR1 SGHAT, CDR2 FQNNGV. CDR3 length: 17 amino acids. This CDR3 reads CAGSSGLAVPSYNEQFF. The CDR3, as DNA: TGTGCCGGCAGCTCCGGGCTAGCCGTTCCCTCCTACAATGAGCAGTTCTTC.

The rearrangement links TRBV12-3 or TRBV12-4 to TRBJ1-1; TRBD1 is a possible D gene (5 bases). Trimming removed 1 base from V and 10 bases from J, with 10 bases in between. CDR3 length: 12 residues. The CDR3 region is CASSLGRVGAFF. The DNA of the CDR3 is TGTGCCAGCAGTTTAGGCAGGGTTGGAGCTTTCTTT.

This clonotype was found a few times. The CDR3 reads CASSQDVQGGNYGYTF. CDR3 nucleotide sequence: TGTGCCAGCAGCCAAGATGTACAGGGGGGAAACTATGGCTACACCTTC. The V and J genes are TRBV4-2 and TRBJ1-2, with TRBD1 matching over 8 bases. The CDR3 extends over 16 amino acids. The V and J ends lost 0 bases and 2 bases, in that order; junction bases with no gene match: 5. From germline, CDR1 is LGHNA and CDR2 YNFKEQ.

This clonotype was seen a handful of times. V is TRBV12-3 or TRBV12-4 and J is TRBJ2-1, with unresolved D. Trimming shortened V by 5 bases and J by 8 bases, and 10 bases separated the two germline ends. The CDR3 runs 12 residues. The chain's CDR3 is CASSPHSHEQFF. The CDR3 coding sequence is TGTGCCAGCAGTCCCCATTCCCATGAGCAGTTCTTC.

This clonotype has just one count. The chain combines TRBV5-1 with TRBJ2-7; D possibly corresponds to TRBD2 (6 bases). V shed 5 bases and J shed 3 bases, with 15 bases lying between them. The germline V gene has CDR1 SGHRS and CDR2 YFSETQ. The CDR3 length is 14 residues. The CDR3 region is CASRLGLALYEQYF. CDR3 DNA: TGCGCCAGCAGACTAGGTCTAGCGCTCTACGAGCAGTACTTC.

This clonotype has a handful of counts. The chain is built from TRBV7-2 and TRBJ1-2, with D unresolved. The CDR3 is 13 amino acids. V was trimmed by 0 bases and J by 4 bases, leaving 6 bases between them. In germline, CDR1 is SGHTA, CDR2 FQGNSA. CDR3 loop: CASSLARLYGYTF. The CDR3 DNA is TGTGCCAGCAGCTTAGCCCGACTCTATGGCTACACCTTC.

The CDR3 sequence: CASSLALTSGGYQETQYF. In DNA form, the CDR3 reads TGTGCCAGCAGCTTAGCCCTCACTAGCGGGGGGTACCAAGAGACCCAGTACTTC. The chain carries TRBV7-8 and TRBJ2-5; 12 bases match TRBD2. CDR3 length: 18 residues. CDR1 and CDR2 (germline): SGHVS, FQNEAQ. V trimming: 0 bases; J trimming: 0 bases; junction bases outside the gene matches: 5.

V is TRBV7-8 and J is TRBJ2-1, with D tentatively TRBD2 (5 bases). V was trimmed by 7 bases and J by 8 bases, leaving 21 bases between them. Germline loops: CDR1 SGHVS, CDR2 FQNEAQ. The length of the CDR3 is 15 residues. In DNA, the CDR3 is TGTGCCAGCATACCGATAGCCGGAGGTAAAGATGAGCAGTTCTTC. Its translation: CASIPIAGGKDEQFF.

The CDR3 DNA follows: TGTGCCAGCAGCACCTTGACACTACGGTCATCAGATACGCAGTATTTT. Amino acids: CASSTLTLRSSDTQYF. This chain uses TRBV7-9 with TRBJ2-3; D uncertain. Trimming stripped 5 bases from V and 4 bases from J, with 19 bases between. The length of the CDR3 is 16 residues. Germline V gene lookup returns CDR1 SEHNR and CDR2 FQNEAQ (reference sequence).

This clonotype was detected only a few times. CDR3 DNA: TGTGCCAGCAGTAGTGGACAGTCGGGCAGCAATCAGCCCCAGCATTTT. Protein product: CASSSGQSGSNQPQHF. The chain joins TRBV6-6 to TRBJ1-5; possible D gene TRBD1, 6 bases. Trimming removed 5 bases from V and 1 base from J, with 15 bases in between. Germline V gene sequence: CDR1 MNHNY, CDR2 SVGAGI (reference sequence). This CDR3 has 16 amino acids.

This clonotype was seen only once. The V and J genes are TRBV20-1 and TRBJ1-1; possible D gene TRBD1, 5 bases. The V gene's germline CDR1 is DFQATT and CDR2 SNEGSKA (reference sequence). The CDR3 loop spans 13 amino acids. V was clipped by 6 bases and J by 1 base, with 12 bases between them. The CDR3 reads CSADYGQNTEAFF. The CDR3 nucleotides are TGCAGTGCAGATTATGGACAGAACACTGAAGCTTTCTTT.

In its sample, this clonotype was seen once. V is TRBV4-3 and J is TRBJ1-5; possibly TRBD1 for D (5 bases). Germline CDR1 is LGHNA and CDR2 is YSLEER. The CDR3 runs to 19 residues. V was cut by 1 base and J by 1 base, with 20 bases left in between. CDR3 DNA: TGCGCCAGCAGCCAAGGAGACCGAGGCCAGTGGGGGAGCAATCAGCCCCAGCATTTT. It codes for CASSQGDRGQWGSNQPQHF.

CDR3 amino acids: CASSAGFPDTQYF. CDR3 nucleotides: TGTGCCAGCAGTGCGGGGTTCCCAGATACGCAGTATTTT. V usage is TRBV6-1 and J usage is TRBJ2-3; possibly TRBD2 for D (5 bases). Per the germline V gene, CDR1 is MNHNS and CDR2 is SASEGT. The CDR3 runs to 13 residues. V dropped 4 bases and J dropped 4 bases, with 9 bases sitting between them.

The chain uses TRBV3-1 and TRBJ1-1; D ambiguous. V shed 3 bases and J shed 0 bases, with 11 bases lying between them. The CDR3 runs to 15 residues. Germline CDR1 is LGHDT and CDR2 is YNNKEL (reference sequence). CDR3 loop: CASSHPSQLNTEAFF. CDR3 nucleotide sequence: TGTGCCAGCAGCCACCCCTCGCAGTTGAACACTGAAGCTTTCTTT.

The V gene is TRBV18, the J gene TRBJ2-2; 8 bases fit TRBD1. V was pared by 2 bases and J by 2 bases, with 4 bases of the junction left unmatched. CDR1 is KGHSH, CDR2 LQKENI, per germline. The CDR3 is made up of 16 amino acids. The CDR3 sequence is CASSPSGQGNTGELFF. CDR3 sequence (DNA): TGTGCCAGCTCACCATCAGGACAGGGAAACACCGGGGAGCTGTTTTTT.

This clonotype occurred once. The chain links TRBV7-2 to TRBJ2-1; 14 bases are shared with TRBD2. The CDR3 is 15 residues long. Germline CDR1 SGHTA, CDR2 FQGNSA. The V gene end was trimmed by 3 bases and the J gene end by 9 bases; junction bases not matched to a gene: 4. CDR3 residues: CASSLGLAGVLEQFF. Here the CDR3 DNA reads TGTGCCAGCAGCTTGGGACTAGCGGGGGTGCTTGAGCAGTTCTTC.

About this clonotype: The junction departs from germline at one end; a sequencing error may be responsible. The rearrangement uses TRBV12-3 or TRBV12-4 and TRBJ2-5, with TRBD2 matching 8 bases. CDR3 size: 13 residues. CDR3 region: CTSSPTGGETQYF. For the CDR3, the DNA is TGTACCAGCAGCCCCACGGGGGGGGAGACCCAGTACTTC.

V and J are TRBV6-2 or TRBV6-3 and TRBJ2-1; the match to TRBD2 covers 8 bases. The germline V gene has CDR1 MNHEY and CDR2 SVGEGT. J gave up 9 bases and V 5 bases, and 6 bases lay outside the gene matches. The CDR3 consists of 13 residues. CDR3 protein: CASSQGLVVEQFF. Written as DNA, the CDR3 is TGTGCCAGCAGTCAGGGACTAGTGGTTGAGCAGTTCTTC.

The rearrangement uses TRBV20-1 and TRBJ1-4; 9 bases fit TRBD1. V shed 1 base, J shed 3 bases, and the junction held 18 bases outside the gene matches. Germline assignment: CDR1 DFQATT and CDR2 SNEGSKA (reference sequence). This CDR3 spans 20 amino acids. The CDR3, as DNA: TGCAGTGCTAGAGGGAACGATTTGGGACAGGGATCGGTGGCTAATGAAAAACTGTTTTTT. Amino acid sequence: CSARGNDLGQGSVANEKLFF.

The V and J genes are TRBV7-2 and TRBJ1-1; D is ambiguous. This CDR3 comprises 14 residues. The germline V gene has CDR1 SGHTA and CDR2 FQGNSA. V was clipped by 2 bases and J by 2 bases, with 9 bases between them. CDR3 protein: CASSLRADNTEAFF. As DNA, the CDR3 is TGTGCCAGCAGCTTAAGGGCAGATAACACTGAAGCTTTCTTT.

This chain links TRBV19 with TRBJ2-1; the D gene is possibly TRBD2 (6 bases). V was cut by 3 bases and J by 6 bases, with 9 bases left in between. Germline CDR1 and CDR2: LNHDA and SQIVND (reference sequence). The CDR3 sequence is 13 residues long. The CDR3 DNA is TGTGCCAGTAGTATTAGGACTACCAATGAGCAGTTCTTC. It encodes CASSIRTTNEQFF.

The chain joins TRBV6-5 to TRBJ1-4; weak D call: TRBD1 (5 bases). The V gene lost 6 bases and the J gene lost 8 bases, with 19 bases spanning the gap. The CDR3 spans 15 residues. Germline V lookup: CDR1 MNHEY, CDR2 SVGAGI. The CDR3 sequence: CASSSPGKGWEKLFF. In DNA form, the CDR3 reads TGTGCCAGCAGCTCCCCGGGCAAGGGGTGGGAAAAACTGTTTTTT.

The V call is TRBV7-9, the J call TRBJ1-4; 8 bases map to TRBD1. This CDR3 comprises 16 residues. V gave up 6 bases and J gave up 4 bases; unmatched junction bases: 10. CDR1 SEHNR and CDR2 FQNEAQ come from the germline V gene (reference sequence). CDR3 in DNA: TGTGCCAGCAGTCGACGACGGACAGGGCTTAATGAAAAACTGTTTTTT. Its translation: CASSRRRTGLNEKLFF. Together with reference TRBV7-9 and TRBJ1-4, the CDR3 gives the full variable domain: DTGVSQNPRHKITKRGQNVTFRCDPISEHNRLYWYRQTLGQGPEFLTYFQNEAQLEKSRLLSDRFSAERPKGSFSTLEIQRTEQGDSAMYLCASSRRRTGLNEKLFFGSGTQLSVL.

The chain employs TRBV6-1 and TRBJ1-2; D might be TRBD1 (5 bases). Germline assignment: CDR1 MNHNS and CDR2 SASEGT. Between the trimmed V and J ends, which lost 5 bases and 4 bases, there was a span of 17 bases. CDR3 size: 15 residues. As DNA, the CDR3 is TGTGCCAGCAGTCCCGGTACGGGGCCAGTCTATGGCTACACCTTC. This codes for CASSPGTGPVYGYTF.

This clonotype was counted between two and nine times. CDR3 bases: TGCGCCAGCAGCCAAGAATCAGGGATTTATTCACCCCTCCACTTT. Residues: CASSQESGIYSPLHF. The chain links TRBV4-1 to TRBJ1-6; a weak D match, TRBD1 (5 bases). The CDR3 loop spans 15 amino acids. CDR1 and CDR2 from the germline V gene are MGHRA and YSYEKL. Trimming removed 0 bases from V and 8 bases from J, with 11 bases in between.

This clonotype has a single count. This rearrangement joins TRBV29-1 to TRBJ1-2; TRBD1 might be the D (6 bases). In germline, CDR1 is SQVTM, CDR2 ANQGSEA. Between the trimmed V and J ends, which lost 7 bases and 8 bases, there was a span of 17 bases. The CDR3 runs 12 residues. CDR3 residues: CSALRGAQGYTF. As DNA, the CDR3 is TGCAGCGCCTTGCGGGGGGCGCAGGGCTACACCTTC.

There are a few counts of this clonotype. The CDR3: CASREDSLNTEAFF. DNA of the CDR3: TGTGCCAGCAGGGAGGACAGCCTGAACACTGAAGCTTTCTTT. The chain joins TRBV12-3 or TRBV12-4 to TRBJ1-1; D may be TRBD1 (6 bases). This CDR3 is built from 14 residues. The V gene lost 6 bases and the J gene lost 0 bases, with 11 bases spanning the gap.

In its sample, this clonotype was seen a few times. The J gene is TRBJ2-7, the V gene TRBV6-5; 8 positions agree with TRBD2. J was trimmed by 3 bases and V by 0 bases; bases with no gene match: 22. CDR3 size: 21 residues. Looked up from germline, CDR1 is MNHEY and CDR2 is SVGAGI. The CDR3 here is CASSYSKFLLAGGRPDYEQYF. CDR3 sequence (DNA): TGTGCCAGCAGTTACTCGAAGTTTTTGCTAGCGGGCGGTCGTCCGGACTACGAGCAGTACTTC.

The chain's CDR3 is CASSPRDSGGKDTQYF. CDR3 bases: TGTGCCAGCAGCCCTCGTGATAGCGGGGGAAAAGATACGCAGTATTTT. The rearrangement uses TRBV7-6 and TRBJ2-3; 9 positions agree with TRBD2. Per the germline V gene, CDR1 is SGHVS and CDR2 is FNYEAQ. V gave up 5 bases and J gave up 5 bases; unmatched junction bases: 11. The CDR3 loop spans 16 amino acids.

The chain employs TRBV20-1 and TRBJ1-4, with TRBD1 identical over 8 bases. Germline CDR1 and CDR2: DFQATT and SNEGSKA (reference sequence). The CDR3 is 15 residues long. After removal of 0 bases from V and 4 bases from J, the junction contained 4 bases not matched to a gene. CDR3 sequence (DNA): TGCAGTGCTAGAGATGGGACAGGTAGTAATGAAAAACTGTTTTTT. Its protein is CSARDGTGSNEKLFF.

The V and J genes are TRBV7-9 and TRBJ2-7, with TRBD1 matching 7 bases. This CDR3 spans 14 amino acids. The germline gives CDR1 SEHNR, CDR2 FQNEAQ (reference sequence). J was trimmed by 3 bases and V by 5 bases; bases with no gene match: 7. CDR3 sequence (DNA): TGTGCCAGCAGCGTTACGGGACAGAGCTACGAGCAGTACTTC. Translation: CASSVTGQSYEQYF.